The source of this T cell receptor beta chain is a study of patients and donors after allogeneic stem cell transplantation (dated by TCRdb to about 2020). There are 13 amino acids in the CDR3, from cysteine to phenylalanine inclusive. Just CDR3 DNA is preserved here, 39 bases in frame from base 1. V gives up 0 bases and J gives up 9 bases, and the segment between their germline ends measures 10 bases. From a lookup of the germline V gene, CDR1 and CDR2 are SGHRS and YFSETQ. This clonotype was seen repeatedly, ten times or more. Its recognized antigen is unknown. Per-base quality was not reported, and no clone a single base away is much larger than it. The protocol used for the library was RT-PCR. The instrument was a NextSeq 550. In-frame beta chains were kept once TCRdb had trimmed the public reads at Q25 with fastp and called clones with MiXCR. Identical CDR3 protein sequences are pooled into one entry, listed with their most common genes and DNA. This sample has fewer than 60,000 distinct CDR3 sequences in its table, and more than 10% of those were observed once. Around 33% of the sample is in the top ten clones.

Input material: blood, either unsorted or a sorted T cell fraction (not recorded which). This receptor was obtained from a human donor who was either an allogeneic HSCT recipient or a stem cell or donor lymphocyte infusion donor (not recorded which). It is not recorded whose cells these are; they may come from a transplant donor. The chain joins TRBV5-1 to TRBJ2-1, and possibly TRBD1, on 5 matching bases. The encoded CDR3 is CASSLEGVGEQFF. The DNA reads as follows: TGCGCCAGCAGCTTGGAAGGGGTCGGTGAGCAGTTCTTC.